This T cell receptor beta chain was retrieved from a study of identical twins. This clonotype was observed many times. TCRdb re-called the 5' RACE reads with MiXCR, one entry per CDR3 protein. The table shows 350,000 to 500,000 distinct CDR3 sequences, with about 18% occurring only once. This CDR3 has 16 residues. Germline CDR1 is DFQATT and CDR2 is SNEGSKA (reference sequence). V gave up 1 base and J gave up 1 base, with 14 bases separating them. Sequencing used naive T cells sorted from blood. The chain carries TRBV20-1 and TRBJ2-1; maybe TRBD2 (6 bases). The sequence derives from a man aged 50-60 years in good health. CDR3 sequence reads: CSARGAGTGSYNEQFF. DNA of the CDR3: TGCAGTGCTAGAGGTGCCGGGACTGGATCCTACAATGAGCAGTTCTTC.